The rows below give T cell receptor beta chains drawn from one sample of a study of blood T cell repertoires in COVID-19. The assay was immunoSEQ multiplex PCR, and TCRdb's table has in-frame clones only and misses some. Of roughly 410,000 clones in the sample, around nine tenths were seen once. Sequencing used peripheral blood. The receptors derive from a middle-aged woman with COVID-19, enrolled during active disease. Both conserved end residues are part of each CDR3. The D gene is left open where the match is weak. The size of a clone is reported for some rows only, either as once, few or many, or as a class for expanded clones.

>TRBJ2-7|.|TRBV7-9|TRBD1
CASSPQGQGAWYEQYF
TGTGCCAGCAGTCCTCAAGGACAGGGGGCTTGGTACGAGCAGTACTTC
>TRBJ2-7|.|TRBV5-6|TRBD2
CASSSGLAISYEQYF
TGTGCCAGCAGCTCCGGACTAGCGATCTCCTACGAGCAGTACTTC
>TRBJ2-5|few|TRBV7-2|.
CASSLMAQSTQYF
TGTGCCAGCAGCTTAATGGCCCAGTCGACCCAGTACTTC
>TRBJ2-3|.|TRBV5-1|TRBD2
CASIPGLAADTQYF
TGCGCCAGCATACCGGGACTAGCGGCAGATACGCAGTATTTT
>TRBJ2-3|.|TRBV19|.
CASSISKEDTQYF
TGTGCCAGTAGTATATCTAAAGAGGATACGCAGTATTTT
>TRBJ1-5|.|TRBV6-2/TRBV6-3|.
CASSYEDSPNQPQHF
TGTGCCAGCAGTTACGAAGACAGCCCCAATCAGCCCCAGCATTTT
>TRBJ1-2|.|TRBV30|TRBD1
CAWSRPRQGAGYGYTF
TGTGCCTGGAGTAGACCCCGACAGGGGGCCGGCTATGGCTACACCTTC
>TRBJ1-2|.|TRBV7-2|TRBD1
CASSRDRGLNYGYTF
TGTGCCAGCAGCAGAGACAGGGGACTAAACTATGGCTACACCTTC
>TRBJ1-1|.|TRBV19|TRBD1
CASSIVGQPGTEAFF
TGTGCCAGTAGTATAGTGGGACAGCCTGGCACTGAAGCTTTCTTT
>TRBJ2-6|.|TRBV19|TRBD1
CASSTGTGSGANVLTF
TGTGCCAGTAGTACTGGGACAGGGAGTGGGGCCAACGTCCTGACTTTC
>TRBJ1-1|once|TRBV2|.
CASSESTPGGEAFF
TGTGCCAGCAGCGAATCCACCCCTGGGGGGGAGGCTTTCTTT
>TRBJ1-2|.|TRBV19|TRBD1
CASSTWTGGYATYGYTF
TGTGCCAGTAGTACATGGACAGGGGGCTATGCGACCTATGGCTACACCTTC
>TRBJ1-3|few|TRBV7-3|.
CASSSTAFSGNTIYF
TGTGCCAGCAGCTCCACAGCATTCTCTGGAAACACCATATATTTT
>TRBJ1-1|.|TRBV7-2|.
CASSPGQGITEAFF
TGTGCCAGCAGCCCCGGTCAGGGGATCACTGAAGCTTTCTTT
>TRBJ1-5|few|TRBV18|.
CASSPEYRQGNQPQHF
TGTGCCAGCTCACCAGAATATCGGCAGGGGAATCAGCCCCAGCATTTT
>TRBJ1-3|.|TRBV7-6|.
CASSLESLWASGNTIYF
TGTGCCAGCAGCTTAGAGTCTCTATGGGCCTCTGGAAACACCATATATTTT
>TRBJ1-2|.|TRBV4-3|.
CASRRNSRGWDGYTF
TGCGCCAGCAGACGAAATAGCAGGGGCTGGGATGGCTACACCTTC
>TRBJ1-2|.|TRBV28|TRBD1
CASSTSGTGGIGYGYTF
TGTGCCAGCAGTACATCCGGGACAGGGGGAATCGGCTATGGCTACACCTTC
>TRBJ2-5|.|TRBV3-1/TRBV3-2|.
CASSRDAGHTRETQYF
TGTGCCAGCAGTCGAGACGCGGGGCATACAAGAGAGACCCAGTACTTC
>TRBJ1-6|.|TRBV18|.
CASQGQYNSPLHF
TGTGCCAGCCAAGGACAGTATAATTCACCCCTCCACTTT
>TRBJ2-7|.|TRBV28|TRBD2
CASSLGASGIYEQYF
TGTGCCAGCAGTTTAGGGGCTAGCGGGATTTACGAGCAGTACTTC
>TRBJ1-1|.|TRBV7-8|.
CASSSSHRDTEAFF
TGTGCCAGCAGCTCCTCCCATCGGGACACTGAAGCTTTCTTT
>TRBJ2-1|few|TRBV4-1|TRBD2
CASSQDRGTSGRYEQFF
TGCGCCAGCAGCCAAGATAGGGGGACTAGCGGGAGGTATGAGCAGTTCTTC
>TRBJ1-5|.|TRBV27|.
CASTLPQVSNQPQHF
TGTGCCAGCACCCTCCCCCAGGTTAGCAATCAGCCCCAGCATTTT
>TRBJ1-3|few|TRBV29-1|.
CSVEDHGRGNTIYF
TGCAGCGTTGAAGATCACGGGAGGGGAAACACCATATATTTT
>TRBJ1-5|.|TRBV7-2|.
CASSLKPTAQHF
TGTGCCAGCAGCTTAAAACCTACGGCCCAGCATTTT
>TRBJ2-7|.|TRBV19|TRBD1
CASSRQGAHEQYF
TGTGCCAGTAGTAGGCAGGGGGCCCACGAGCAGTACTTC
>TRBJ1-1|.|TRBV19|TRBD1
CASREGHRGPNTEAFF
TGTGCCAGTAGGGAGGGACACAGGGGCCCTAACACTGAAGCTTTCTTT
>TRBJ2-1|.|TRBV9|.
CASSVTGNEQFF
TGTGCCAGCAGCGTAACCGGCAATGAGCAGTTCTTC
>TRBJ1-2|.|TRBV18|.
CASSPRQGRVDGYTF
TGTGCCAGCTCACCACGTCAGGGGCGGGTCGATGGCTACACCTTC
>TRBJ1-5|.|TRBV9|TRBD1
CASSAWRGRWNQPQHF
TGTGCCAGCAGCGCCTGGAGGGGGCGGTGGAATCAGCCCCAGCATTTT
>TRBJ2-5|.|TRBV2|TRBD1
CASSLQGQETQYF
TGTGCCAGCAGTCTACAGGGGCAAGAGACCCAGTACTTC
>TRBJ1-2|.|TRBV29-1|TRBD1
CSISGDRGFYGYTF
TGCAGCATAAGCGGTGACAGGGGCTTCTATGGCTACACCTTC
>TRBJ2-7|few|TRBV27|TRBD1
CASYLDRGPYEQYF
TGTGCCAGCTATTTGGACAGGGGGCCCTACGAGCAGTACTTC
>TRBJ2-7|.|TRBV27|TRBD2
CASSFKLAGAVRASEQYF
TGTGCCAGCAGTTTCAAGCTAGCGGGAGCAGTTCGGGCGTCCGAGCAGTACTTC
>TRBJ1-5|.|TRBV5-5|TRBD1
CASSLEGAGGQPQHF
TGTGCCAGCAGCTTGGAGGGGGCAGGGGGACAGCCCCAGCATTTT
>TRBJ1-1|once|TRBV27|TRBD1
CASSLQGRNTEAFF
TGTGCCAGCAGCCTACAGGGGAGGAACACTGAAGCTTTCTTT
>TRBJ2-1|.|TRBV19|TRBD1
CASSIPGQGSGNEQFF
TGTGCCAGTAGTATCCCCGGACAGGGGTCTGGGAATGAGCAGTTCTTC
>TRBJ1-5|.|TRBV19|.
CASSGRWNQPQHF
TGTGCCAGTAGTGGGAGGTGGAATCAGCCCCAGCATTTT
>TRBJ1-2|.|TRBV10-3|TRBD1
CAITPGTGNNYGYTF
TGTGCCATCACCCCAGGGACAGGGAATAACTATGGCTACACCTTC
>TRBJ2-2|.|TRBV11-2|.
CASSHSVTTGELFF
TGTGCCAGCAGTCATAGCGTTACTACCGGGGAGCTGTTTTTT
>TRBJ2-3|.|TRBV5-1|.
CASSFGQTQDTQYF
TGCGCCAGCAGCTTCGGACAGACGCAAGATACGCAGTATTTT
>TRBJ2-2|.|TRBV30|TRBD2
CAWSGRWGSNTAGADTGELFF
TGTGCCTGGAGTGGTCGGTGGGGGAGTAATACGGCGGGAGCGGACACCGGGGAGCTGTTTTTT
>TRBJ1-2|once|TRBV30|.
CACIRNYGYTF
TGTGCCTGTATACGGAACTATGGCTACACCTTC
>TRBJ1-2|.|TRBV12-3/TRBV12-4|.
CASSSLTNYGYTF
TGTGCCAGCAGTTCTCTGACAAACTATGGCTACACCTTC
>TRBJ1-4|.|TRBV5-1|TRBD1
CASSSRSQGVNEKLFF
TGCGCCAGCAGCTCCCGTTCGCAGGGGGTAAATGAAAAACTGTTTTTT
>TRBJ2-1|.|TRBV30|TRBD1
CAWRFRKGTGSSYNEQFF
TGTGCCTGGAGATTTCGAAAAGGGACAGGGAGCTCCTACAATGAGCAGTTCTTC
>TRBJ1-4|.|TRBV30|TRBD1
CACDPKSGQGIEKLFF
TGTGCCTGCGACCCGAAGTCGGGACAGGGGATCGAAAAACTGTTTTTT
>TRBJ1-6|.|TRBV18|TRBD1
CASSQGGYSPLHF
TGTGCCAGCTCACAAGGGGGCTATTCACCCCTCCACTTT
>TRBJ1-1|.|TRBV5-1|TRBD1
CASSLGQGGTEAFF
TGCGCCAGCAGCTTGGGACAGGGTGGGACTGAAGCTTTCTTT
>TRBJ2-5|.|TRBV7-9|.
CASSPVAGVRETQYF
TGTGCCAGCAGCCCGGTGGCAGGGGTACGGGAGACCCAGTACTTC